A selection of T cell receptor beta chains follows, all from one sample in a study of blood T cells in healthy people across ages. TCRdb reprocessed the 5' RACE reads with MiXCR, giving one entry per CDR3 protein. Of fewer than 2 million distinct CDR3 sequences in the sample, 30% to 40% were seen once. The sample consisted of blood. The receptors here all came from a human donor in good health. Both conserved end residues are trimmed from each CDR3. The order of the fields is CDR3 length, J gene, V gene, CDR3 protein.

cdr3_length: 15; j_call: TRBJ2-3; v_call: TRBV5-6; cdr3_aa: ASSRSYRGLRTDTQY
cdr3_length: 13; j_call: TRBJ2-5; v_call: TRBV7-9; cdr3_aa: ASSLDPGASETQY
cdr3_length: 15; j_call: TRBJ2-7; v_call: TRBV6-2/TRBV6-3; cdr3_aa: ASSYSSPSGGAYEQY
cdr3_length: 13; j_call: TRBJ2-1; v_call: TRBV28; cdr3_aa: ASPPGRNFYNEQF
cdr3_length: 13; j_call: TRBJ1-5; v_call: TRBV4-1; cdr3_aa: ASSQGVQVRVPQH
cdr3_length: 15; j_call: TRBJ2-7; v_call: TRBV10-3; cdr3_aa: AISEPSRGTFSYEQY
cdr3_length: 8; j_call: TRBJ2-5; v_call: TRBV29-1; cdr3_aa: SAYTETQY
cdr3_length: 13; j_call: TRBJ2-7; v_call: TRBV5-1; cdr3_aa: ASSGPGQGAYEQY
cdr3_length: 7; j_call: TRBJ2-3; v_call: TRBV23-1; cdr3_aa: AVTDTQY
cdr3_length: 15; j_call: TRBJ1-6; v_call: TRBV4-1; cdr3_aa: ASSQVPGLTPNSPLH
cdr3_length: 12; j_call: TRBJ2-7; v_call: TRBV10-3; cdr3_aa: AISESGGGHEQY
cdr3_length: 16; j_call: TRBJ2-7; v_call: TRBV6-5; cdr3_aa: ASSYSSLGDRGPYEQY
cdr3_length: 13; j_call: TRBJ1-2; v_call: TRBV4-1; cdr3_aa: ASSQAWWTGKGCT
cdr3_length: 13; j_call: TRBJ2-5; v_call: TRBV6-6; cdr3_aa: ASSYLQGASVREY